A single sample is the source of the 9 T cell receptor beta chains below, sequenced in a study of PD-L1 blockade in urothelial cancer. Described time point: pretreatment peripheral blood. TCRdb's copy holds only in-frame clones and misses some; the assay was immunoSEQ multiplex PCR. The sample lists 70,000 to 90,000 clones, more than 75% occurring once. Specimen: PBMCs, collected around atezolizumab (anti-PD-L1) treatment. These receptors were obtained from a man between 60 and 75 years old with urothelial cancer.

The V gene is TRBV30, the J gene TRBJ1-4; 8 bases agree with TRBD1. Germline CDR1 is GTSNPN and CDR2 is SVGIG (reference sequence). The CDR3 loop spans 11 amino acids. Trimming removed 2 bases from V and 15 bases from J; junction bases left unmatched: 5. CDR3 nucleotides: TGTGCCTGGAGTACCTACAGGGGGGTGTTTTTT. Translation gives CAWSTYRGVFF.

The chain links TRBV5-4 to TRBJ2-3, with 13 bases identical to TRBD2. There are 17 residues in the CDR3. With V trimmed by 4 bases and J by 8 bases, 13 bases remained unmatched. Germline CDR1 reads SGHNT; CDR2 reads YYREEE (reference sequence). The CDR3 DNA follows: TGTGCCAGCAGCGGACTAGCGGGGGACCCGACCCATCGTACGCAGTATTTT. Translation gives CASSGLAGDPTHRTQYF. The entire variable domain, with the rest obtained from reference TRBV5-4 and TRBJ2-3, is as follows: ETGVTQSPTHLIKTRGQQVTLRCSSQSGHNTVSWYQQALGQGPQFIFQYYREEENGRGNFPPRFSGLQFPNYSSELNVNALELDDSALYLCASSGLAGDPTHRTQYFGPGTRLTVL.

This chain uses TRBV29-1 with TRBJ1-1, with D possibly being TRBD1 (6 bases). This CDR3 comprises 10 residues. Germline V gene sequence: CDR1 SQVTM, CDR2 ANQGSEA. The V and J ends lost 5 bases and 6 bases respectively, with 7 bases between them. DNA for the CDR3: TGCAGCGTTACAGGGCCTGAAGCTTTCTTT. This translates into CSVTGPEAFF.

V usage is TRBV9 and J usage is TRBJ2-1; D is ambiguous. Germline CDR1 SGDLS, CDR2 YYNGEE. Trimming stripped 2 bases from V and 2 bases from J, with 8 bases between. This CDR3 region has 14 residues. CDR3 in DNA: TGTGCCAGCAGCGTGACTCCCACCTACAATGAGCAGTTCTTC. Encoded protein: CASSVTPTYNEQFF.

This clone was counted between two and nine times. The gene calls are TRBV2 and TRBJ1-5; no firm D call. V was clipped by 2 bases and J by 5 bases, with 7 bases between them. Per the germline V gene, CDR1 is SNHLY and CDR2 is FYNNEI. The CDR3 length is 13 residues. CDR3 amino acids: CASSENRDQPQHF. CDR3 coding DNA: TGTGCCAGCAGTGAAAACCGAGATCAGCCCCAGCATTTT.

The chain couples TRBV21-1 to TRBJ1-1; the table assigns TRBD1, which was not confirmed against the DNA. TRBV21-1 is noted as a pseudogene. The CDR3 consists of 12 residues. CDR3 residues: CARTGRDTEAFF. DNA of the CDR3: TGTGCCAGGACAGGGCGGGACACTGAAGCTTTCTTT.

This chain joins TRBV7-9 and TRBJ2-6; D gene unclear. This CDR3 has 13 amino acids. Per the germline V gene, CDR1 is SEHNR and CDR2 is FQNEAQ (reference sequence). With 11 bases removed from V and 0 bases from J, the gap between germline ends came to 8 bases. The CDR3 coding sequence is TGTGCCCAAGAGCACTCTGGGGCCAACGTCCTGACTTTC. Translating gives CAQEHSGANVLTF.

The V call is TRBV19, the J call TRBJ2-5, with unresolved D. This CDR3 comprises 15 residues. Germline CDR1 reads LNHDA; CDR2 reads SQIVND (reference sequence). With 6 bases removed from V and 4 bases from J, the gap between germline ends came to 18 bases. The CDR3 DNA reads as TGTGCCAGTAGCCGAACCGGAGACCGGCTAGAGACCCAGTACTTC. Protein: CASSRTGDRLETQYF.

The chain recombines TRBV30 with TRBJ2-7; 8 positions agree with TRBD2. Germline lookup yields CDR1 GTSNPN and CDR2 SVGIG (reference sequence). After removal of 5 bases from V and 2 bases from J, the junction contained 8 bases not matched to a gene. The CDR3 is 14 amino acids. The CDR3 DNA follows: TGTGCCTGGTCGGGGGGGCTAGCAACCTACGAGCAGTACTTC. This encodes CAWSGGLATYEQYF.